This passage covers 2 T cell receptor beta chains from one sample sequenced in a study of blood T cell repertoires in COVID-19. The assay was immunoSEQ multiplex PCR, and TCRdb's table has in-frame clones only and misses some. The sample yields roughly 330,000 clones, approximately 87% seen once. Sample: PBMCs or T cells enriched from blood (not recorded which). The receptors come from a woman aged 30 to 39 who had recovered from COVID-19.

The chain joins TRBV5-1 to TRBJ1-1; 9 bases fit TRBD1. The CDR3 loop spans 17 amino acids. V was pared by 0 bases and J by 0 bases, with 6 bases of the junction left unmatched. The V gene's germline CDR1 is SGHRS and CDR2 YFSETQ. The CDR3 region has the DNA TGCGCCAGCAGCTTGGGAGGGACAGGGACCATGAACACTGAAGCTTTCTTT. It codes for CASSLGGTGTMNTEAFF.

This clone was found once. The rearrangement uses TRBV11-3 and TRBJ2-3, with a weak D call TRBD1 (6 bases). V gave up 4 bases and J gave up 2 bases, with 10 bases separating them. Germline V gene sequence: CDR1 SGHNT, CDR2 YENEEA. The CDR3 loop spans 14 amino acids. The CDR3 sequence: CASSSRDTTDTQYF. CDR3 DNA sequence: TGTGCCAGCAGCTCTAGGGACACCACAGATACGCAGTATTTT.